This T cell receptor (beta chain) originates from a study of cytomegalovirus exposure and HLA in healthy donors. Both 60 Vbeta primers and 13 Jbeta primers went into the PCR. TCRdb keeps only in-frame clones here, not all; method: immunoSEQ multiplex PCR. The sample includes roughly 48,000 clones, around 72% seen only once; the top ten take roughly 2.9%. Findings of the study overall: Upon later analysis, HLA-associated TCR beta chains proved more clonally expanded than other, equally common chains. Common viral pathogens seemed to be connected with several of the most significant clusters, according to a later analysis. In an earlier analysis, about 87% or about 30%: the productive usage of most TCR beta V segments.

With regard to this clone: Its specificity is not known.

The receptor was derived from a man in his late teens or twenties in good health and CMV-seronegative. The sequenced sample consisted of PBMCs.

The CDR3 reads CASSFSGRASDTQYF. CDR3 in DNA: TGTGCCAGCAGTTTTAGCGGGAGGGCGTCAGATACGCAGTATTTT. The gene calls are TRBV6-4 and TRBJ2-3, with TRBD2 matching over 11 bases. The CDR3 is made up of 15 amino acids. V was clipped by 5 bases and J by 4 bases; unmatched bases: 5. In germline, CDR1 is MRHNA, CDR2 SNTAGT.